This TCR beta chain was identified in a study of T cell repertoires in cytomegalovirus infection. TCRdb re-derived calls from the reads in MiXCR, one entry per CDR3 protein. In the table there are about 470,000 distinct CDR3 sequences, 42% of which are singletons. Trimming cost V 0 bases and J 3 bases; bases outside gene matches: 1. Germline lookup yields CDR1 SGHTA and CDR2 FQGNSA. This CDR3 spans 14 amino acids. This clonotype was picked up a small number of times. What it binds is not known. This specimen was cultured PBMCs, taken from culture after CMV antigen stimulation. The chain carries TRBV7-2 and TRBJ2-7; TRBD2 matches 8 bases. The origin of this receptor is a human donor in good health (CMV status not recorded). Some clones in this sample may be carry-over from other donors' samples. The CDR3 sequence is CASSLATSGYEQYF. The CDR3 region has the DNA TGTGCCAGCAGCTTAGCAACTAGCGGCTACGAGCAGTACTTC.